This TCR beta chain was sequenced for a study of shared T cell receptors in the human thymus. Germline CDR1 is SGHTA and CDR2 is FQGNSA. This CDR3 has 18 residues. V was pared by 1 base and J by 7 bases, with 13 bases of the junction left unmatched. The assay was immunoSEQ multiplex PCR, and TCRdb's table has in-frame clones only and misses some. The table includes about 380,000 clones, roughly 94% detected once. This sequence originates from a human donor. V and J are TRBV7-2 and TRBJ2-1; 10 bases agree with TRBD2. The sequenced sample consisted of thymocytes. CDR3 amino acids: CASSLGLAGDSYRNEQFF. The CDR3 region has the DNA TGTGCCAGCAGCTTAGGACTAGCGGGTGACTCTTATAGGAATGAGCAGTTCTTC.